The entry that follows covers one T cell receptor (beta chain) sequence. In this sample, this clone turned up a few times. The clone's antigen remains unknown. No base qualities exist here, and no much larger clone lies one base off it. The data belong to a study of graft-versus-host responses after intestinal transplantation (dated by TCRdb to the early 2020s). Context from the whole study: Recipients received multivisceral, liver-intestinal, or isolated intestinal transplants. Alloreactive clones were identified by sequencing pre-transplant mixed lymphocyte reaction products and comparing them with unstimulated pre-transplant donor and recipient T cells. Donor T cell macrochimerism was defined as a peak of at least 4% donor T cells among recipient peripheral blood mononuclear cells. A cohort of 24 intestinal transplant recipients, including one retransplant, was enrolled, and a few patients lacking pretransplant specimens were excluded. Graft-versus-host and host-versus-graft alloreactive T cell clones were tracked in the graft, circulation and bone marrow after intestinal transplantation using bulk TCR-beta CDR3 sequencing. Rather than being sequenced by the commercial service, samples from a few later patients were sequenced in-house on an Illumina MiSeq and processed with MiXCR. Every recipient was given anti-thymocyte globulin induction, then maintenance tacrolimus and steroids for about 3 years.

For this chain, trimming is 2 bases at the V end and 5 bases at the J end, and the number of junction bases without a gene match is 7. From the cysteine through the phenylalanine, the CDR3 covers 15 amino acids. Of the read, only the CDR3 DNA is kept; its 45 bases are in frame from base 1. CDR1 MNHNS and CDR2 SASEGT are derived from the germline V gene. Here is what the overall study found, with its caveats: GvH clones were detected in recipient bone marrow, and some of these GvH clones were observed earlier in ileal mucosa or blood, consistent with an intestinal mucosal origin. The relatively low number and heterogeneity of intestinal transplant patients limited the conclusions. High GvH to HvG T cell clonal ratios were observed in the allografts of patients with donor T cell macrochimerism. Early after transplant, declines in HvG clones were associated with peak levels of circulating GvH clones.

In the first month after transplant, blood samples were collected up to 4 times, and after that at least monthly when available. Library preparation was by the immunoSEQ multiplex PCR assay. High-throughput TCR-beta CDR3 sequencing of genomic DNA from most patients was performed by Adaptive Biotechnologies. In the authors' own workflow: Adaptive's ImmunoSEQ software was the source of the TCR sequencing data for roughly 19 patients, while a few other patients were processed with MiXCR and VDJtools. CDR3 nucleotide sequences shared between donor and recipient were removed because their origin could not be assigned. Alloreactive clones required at least 2-fold expansion over unstimulated cells and minimum CFSE-low frequency of 0.002% (template counts) or 0.001% (read counts). Clones were considered mappable if detected in sequenced pre-transplant spleen, lymph node, or MLR CFSE-low populations of the donor or recipient. Cumulative frequency of alloreactive clones was calculated as a percentage of all sequences weighted by copy number. TCRdb took this table from immuneACCESS and kept in-frame rearrangements with V and J called. Such tables lack part of the clones; where checked against another copy, unresolved V genes explain under half of the gap, and the rest is unexplained. From that table come the V and J calls and clone size; the DNA was used to work out D and trimming. The table for this sample lists some 44,000 clones; about 95% of them were counted only once. The ten largest account for 1.5% to 2% of the sample.

The material sequenced was PBMCs, taken more than 310 days after intestinal transplant. The chain is assembled from TRBV6-1 and TRBJ2-7, with 9 bases aligning to TRBD1. The sequence came from a human patient who received an intestinal transplant, so some T cells may come from the graft donor. DNA sequence: TGTGCCAGCAGTGAAAGCTGGGACAGGGCGCACGAGCAGTACTTC. The resulting protein is CASSESWDRAHEQYF.